Listed here are 3 T cell receptor beta chains from one sample, sequenced in a study of blood T cell repertoires in COVID-19. Libraries were prepared by immunoSEQ multiplex PCR; TCRdb keeps only in-frame clonotypes and omits some of them. Here the sample spans approximately 46,000 clones, approximately 89% being singletons. The sample consisted of peripheral blood. These receptors were obtained from a man aged 60-69 years with active or convalescent COVID-19.

The gene calls are TRBV7-2 and TRBJ2-7, with 9 bases aligning to TRBD1. Germline V gives CDR1 SGHTA, CDR2 FQGNSA. The CDR3 has 16 amino acids. V dropped 1 base and J dropped 2; count of bases not matched to a gene: 6. The CDR3 bases are TGTGCCAGCAGCTTAGGAGTCGGGGACAGGGCCTACGAGCAGTACTTC. Translation gives CASSLGVGDRAYEQYF.

The chain combines TRBV5-5 with TRBJ1-4, with TRBD1 as a possible D gene (5 bases). The CDR3 spans 12 residues. CDR1 and CDR2 from the germline V gene are SGHKS and YYEKEE (reference sequence). Trimming took off 2 bases at V and 8 bases at J, with 7 bases between the two ends. The CDR3 DNA is TGTGCCAGCAGCTTTGACAGAGAAAAACTGTTTTTT. It yields the protein CASSFDREKLFF.

CDR3 sequence: CASSPETGTYNEQFF. The DNA of the CDR3 is TGCGCCAGCAGCCCCGAGACAGGAACCTACAATGAGCAGTTCTTC. The J gene is TRBJ2-1, the V gene TRBV4-1; the D gene is possibly TRBD1 (6 bases). V was clipped by 4 bases and J by 2 bases, with 12 bases between them. Germline V CDR1 and CDR2: MGHRA, YSYEKL. This CDR3 contains 15 residues.